This TCR beta chain was captured by sequencing in a study of blood T cell repertoires in COVID-19. In the authors' methods: Amplification of reference gene primers provided the estimated nucleated cell counts. Profiling relied on immunoSEQ multiplex PCR, and the TCRdb table lists in-frame clones only, not all of them. D and trimming come from the DNA, and the V and J calls and clone size come from that table. The sample includes around 230,000 clones, more than 70% of them seen just once. The V segment lost 5 bases and the J segment 4 bases; nucleotides outside the gene matches: 9. The CDR3 length is 16 residues. Germline values: CDR1 SGHAT, CDR2 FQNNGV.

The sequenced sample consisted of peripheral blood. The sequence derives from a woman in her forties or fifties with acute or convalescent COVID-19. The chain recombines TRBV11-2 with TRBJ2-2; 8 positions agree with TRBD1. CDR3 protein: CASSRDRGRVTGELFF. In DNA, the CDR3 is TGTGCCAGCAGCCGAGACAGGGGACGAGTCACCGGGGAGCTGTTTTTT.